This entry features one T cell receptor beta chain sequence. Its antigen remains undetermined. Nothing much larger sits one base from this clone, and base qualities are not available. In total, approximately 610 healthy bone marrow donors made up the cohort. At the time of sampling, all cohort members were nominally healthy, though unrecorded immune exposures were likely present. The donor tested CMV seronegative and was one of the 352 seronegative cohort members. Every donor gave a peripheral blood sample, and the peripheral blood mononuclear cells from that sample were used for TCR beta sequencing. The Qiagen DNeasy Blood Extraction Kit was used to extract genomic DNA from the blood cell samples. The protocol used for the library was the immunoSEQ multiplex PCR assay. For the multiplex PCR, a mixture combining 60 forward primers for TCR Vbeta segments and 13 reverse primers for TCR Jbeta segments was used. A multiplex PCR assay on genomic DNA amplified the CDR3 region of rearranged TCR beta genes. On the Illumina HiSeq System, the amplified TCR beta libraries were sequenced as 87-base-pair reads. The authors processed their data as follows. A later analysis counted approximately 84 million unique TCR beta chains across the 550 to 750 repertoires, and some 11 million of these chains were shared by at least two donors. Raw reads were error-corrected and collapsed into unique sequences by a nearest-neighbor algorithm in which closely related sequences were merged to remove PCR and sequencing errors. CDR3 sequences were aligned to IMGT reference sequences to assign V, D and J gene segments. For a sequence to be retained, a match of at least six nucleotides to both a V gene segment and a J gene segment was required. Rearrangements were classified as productive when the CDR3 lacked stop codons and remained in frame with V and J, and all other rearrangements were classified as non-productive. Following IMGT convention, CDR3 was defined as the stretch from the second conserved V-encoded cysteine to the conserved J-encoded phenylalanine. The earlier analysis of 587 of the donors excluded sequences that lacked an unambiguous match to a single V gene segment. An earlier analysis of 587 of the donors classified V segments as functional when productive rearrangements were above 56.7% and as segregating when the standard deviation between donors was above 5%. To diagnose cytomegalovirus status from the catalog of TCR beta chain sequences, a statistical classification framework was built. In a later analysis, TCR nucleotide sequences were compared against IMGT/GENE-DB human TR gene sequences so that V and J genes could be assigned. Using the TCRdist pipeline, a later analysis assigned CDR3 sequences along with most-parsimonious VDJ recombination scenarios. In a later analysis, each TCR beta chain was defined by its CDR3 amino acid sequence together with its V-gene family, and reads without a unique V-gene family were excluded. As a way to deal with suspected cross-contamination and a sequencing artifact, a later analysis dropped over 550 nucleotide sequences that were highly shared and had low generation probability. A later analysis calculated a clonal expansion index for each public chain from normalized within-repertoire ranks of inferred template counts. In a later analysis, generation probabilities were computed with a VDJ recombination model fitted to out-of-frame rearrangements, and the resulting probabilities were checked against IGoR. In a later analysis, hypergeometric tests were used to score TCR-TCR, TCR-HLA and TCR-CMV co-occurrence, with a repertoire-size bias correction applied to TCR pairs. False discovery rates were estimated in a later analysis by permuting HLA or CMV assignments 20 times. A later analysis grouped co-occurring TCRs with DBSCAN, adding TCRdist sequence similarity when clustering within HLA-allele-positive subsets. Repertoires with fewer than 30,000 or more than 120,000 public chains, plus five repertoires with anomalous nucleotide sharing, were excluded from co-occurrence clustering. In TCRdb, the immuneACCESS table is reduced to in-frame sequences with V and J assigned. These tables do not hold every clone; where another copy was compared, an unresolved V gene accounts for under half, and the others remain unexplained. V, J and clone size are taken as reported in that table, and D and trimming were inferred from the DNA itself. The sample yields 160,000 or so clones; roughly 85% were counted once. Together, the top ten hold around 1.3% of the sample.

Cut back by 4 bases and 0 bases, the V and J ends lie 10 bases apart. In the germline V gene, CDR1 corresponds to ENHRY and CDR2 to SYGVKD. The CDR3 goes from the cysteine to the phenylalanine over 16 residues. Kept here is only the CDR3 DNA, which spans 48 bases and is read in frame from base 1. These data originate in a study of cytomegalovirus exposure and HLA in healthy donors (dated by TCRdb to about 2017). About the full investigation: In an earlier analysis of approximately 500 of the donors, 276 Gb of sequence data and approximately 120 million unique TCR beta sequences from 150 million to 200 million T cells were reported. An earlier analysis of roughly 600 of the donors used high-throughput TCR beta sequencing to judge whether each TCR beta V gene segment behaved as functional or pseudogenic. The study aimed to test whether signatures of past pathogen exposure could be identified by cataloging public T cell receptors. Of the approximately 400 genotyped donors, about 80% fell in the genetic ancestry cluster associated with self-reported Caucasian donors. The study profiled the T cell repertoires of 550 to 700 subjects by immunosequencing and related them to cytomegalovirus serostatus. A later genetic analysis took genome-wide SNP genotypes for about three fifths of the roughly 700 donors and used that subset as a discovery cohort. A later analysis re-examined previously published TCR beta repertoires from just over 650 donors and added high-resolution HLA genotyping to investigate patterns of TCR occurrence. In addition to the first cohort of 666 subjects, a separate validation cohort of over 90 different subjects was used. Class I and class II HLA loci were covered by the typing at four-digit resolution. Roughly 5 DR-DQ haplotypes were handled as single units for association and clustering, since linkage in the cohort was strong. In the later analysis, no new phenotypic data were used to find candidate immune exposures; instead, reliance was placed on TCR beta sequences and their occurrence across donors. Alongside the repertoire data, information on donor age, sex, ethnicity and CMV serostatus was compiled. The study combined high-throughput TCR immunosequencing, statistical association of individual TCRs with disease status, and machine learning to predict cytomegalovirus infection status. Typing coverage differed by locus: A, B, C, DRB1 and DQB1 were typed in about 629-640 donors, DQA1 in about 560, DPA1 in approximately 600, and DPB1 in approximately 450. Among roughly 370 genotyped donors of the cohort, an average of approximately 240,000 unique TCR beta nucleotide sequences were sequenced per donor, roughly 18% of them non-productive. All discovery cohort repertoires had been generated on a single sequencing platform. Around 330 gigabases of sequencing data and around 90 million unique TCR sequences made up an early release that covered 500 to 650 HLA-typed donors. The investigation overall reported the following: Presence/absence analyses assumed roughly uniform sequencing depth across donors, an assumption that may not hold. In a later analysis, TCR association rates were found to vary across HLA loci, with the most associated TCRs seen for DRB1 alleles and the fewest for HLA-C alleles. A later analysis found that HLA-associated TCR beta chains were more clonally expanded and had lower generation probabilities than equally common non-associated chains. While some public TCRs were present in many individuals, most TCR sequences turned up only very rarely across donors. Strong co-occurrence of HLA alleles, especially DR and DQ, made assigning TCR associations to individual alleles difficult. The study listed 164 TCR beta chains as associated with cytomegalovirus. In a later analysis, several top co-occurrence clusters were reported to appear linked to parvovirus B19, influenza, CMV and Epstein-Barr virus. The sequencing pipeline was judged likely to have produced a cluster of highly shared sequence variants as a technical artifact. Compared with the roughly 720-donor mean, donors in an Asian-associated ancestry cluster had fewer N-insertions in productive TCRs, according to a later genetic analysis. In a later analysis, around 15,000 TCR beta sequences were associated with specific HLA alleles at a false discovery rate of 0.05. Broadly in line with IMGT annotations, most TCR beta V segments showed up in productive rearrangements about 87% or about 30% of the time in an earlier analysis of several hundred of the donors. A few of the identified cytomegalovirus-associated TCR beta chains were confirmed in vitro to be specific for cytomegalovirus antigens. In both the original and validation cohorts, the classifier was reported to diagnose cytomegalovirus status with high specificity and sensitivity. The earlier analysis of nearly 600 of the donors excluded over 15 rarely observed V segments, including chromosome 9 orphons, because counts were too low. Because HLA typing was unavailable for some donors at each locus, only the typed subset was used in association tests. According to the authors, the approach could potentially be generalized to other disease states and immunological phenotypes. Only TCR beta chains were sequenced in this cohort, and the absence of alpha or paired-chain data limited detectable features. V-gene and J-gene trimming of TCR beta chains was associated with a missense DCLRE1C variant in a later genetic analysis, and the association was replicated in an independent cohort. Linkage disequilibrium might explain the correlated functional status among segregating V segments, but an unknown experimental factor could not be ruled out. In a later analysis, most CMV-associated TCR beta chains were found to appear HLA-restricted, with HLA associations seemingly driven largely by CMV exposure. The only immune exposure information available for the cohort was CMV serostatus. The 87-base-pair reads could not distinguish some IMGT-functional V segments, including TRBV6-2 and TRBV6-3, so those segments were excluded. A further reported finding was that TCR beta sequences accurately predicted the HLA-A and HLA-B alleles for most subjects in the first cohort.

The receptor was isolated from a woman in her 50s in good health and CMV-seronegative. The chain employs TRBV10-3 and TRBJ2-6, and TRBD1 may be the D gene, going by 6 matching bases. Source material: PBMCs. The DNA is TGTGCCATCAGTGGGACAGCACACTCTGGGGCCAACGTCCTGACTTTC. Translated, this is CAISGTAHSGANVLTF.